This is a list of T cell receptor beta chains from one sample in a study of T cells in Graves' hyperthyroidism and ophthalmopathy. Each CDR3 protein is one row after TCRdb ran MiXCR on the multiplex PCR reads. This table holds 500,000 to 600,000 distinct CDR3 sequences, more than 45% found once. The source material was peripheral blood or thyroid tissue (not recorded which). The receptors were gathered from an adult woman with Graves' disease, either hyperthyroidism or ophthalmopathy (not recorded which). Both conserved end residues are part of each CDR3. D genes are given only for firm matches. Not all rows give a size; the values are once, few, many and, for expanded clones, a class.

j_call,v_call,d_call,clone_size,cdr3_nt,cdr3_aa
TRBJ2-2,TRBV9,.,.,TGTGCCAGCAGCACATCCGGGACATCGTTCGCCGGGGAGCTGTTTTTT,CASSTSGTSFAGELFF
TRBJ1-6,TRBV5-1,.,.,TGCGCCAGCAGCTTGGTCGGAGGTAGTTCACCCCTCCACTTT,CASSLVGGSSPLHF
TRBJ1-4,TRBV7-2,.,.,TGTGCCAGCATGGGGGACGGAAAACTGTTTTTT,CASMGDGKLFF
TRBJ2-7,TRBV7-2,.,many,TGTGCCAGCAGCTTAGCGGGGGGGGGCCTCCTCTACGAGCAGTACTTC,CASSLAGGGLLYEQYF
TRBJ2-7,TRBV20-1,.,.,TGCAGTGCTAACGATATTGGGGAGCAGTACTTC,CSANDIGEQYF
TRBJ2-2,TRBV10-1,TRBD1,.,TGCGCCAGCAGTGGACAGGGCTACACCGGGGAGCTGTTTTTT,CASSGQGYTGELFF
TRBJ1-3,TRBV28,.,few,TGTGCCAGCAGTTCAAAGGGACCCTCTGGAAACACCATATATTTT,CASSSKGPSGNTIYF
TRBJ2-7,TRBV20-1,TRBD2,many,TGCAGTGCATCGGGACTAGGTAGTTCCTACGAGCAGTACTTC,CSASGLGSSYEQYF
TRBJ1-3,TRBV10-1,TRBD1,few,TGCGCCAGCAGTGCTTCCGGGACAGGGGGCTCTGGAAACACCATATATTTT,CASSASGTGGSGNTIYF
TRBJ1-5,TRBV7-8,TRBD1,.,TGTGCCAGCAGCCGCCCTCGGGGTACAGGGGACGTTGGGCCCCAGCATTTT,CASSRPRGTGDVGPQHF
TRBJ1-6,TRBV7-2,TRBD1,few,TGTGCCAGCAGCTTGAGACACCGGACAGGGCAAGGTTCACCCCTCCACTTT,CASSLRHRTGQGSPLHF
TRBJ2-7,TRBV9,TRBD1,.,TGTGCCAGCAGCGCAGGGGGGACAGGGGCGTTGGTGCAGTACTTC,CASSAGGTGALVQYF
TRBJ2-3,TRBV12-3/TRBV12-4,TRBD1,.,TGTGCCAGCAGTTTCAAAGGGACAGGGGGCACAGATACGCAGTATTTT,CASSFKGTGGTDTQYF
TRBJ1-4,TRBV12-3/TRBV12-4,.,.,TGTGCCAGCAGTCCCCGTCGCGGAGAAAAACTGTTTTTT,CASSPRRGEKLFF
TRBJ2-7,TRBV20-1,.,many,TGCAGTGCTGATCTCACCTCCTACGAGCAGTACTTC,CSADLTSYEQYF
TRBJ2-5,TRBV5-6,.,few,TGTGCCGCGGAGGGCTTAGAGACCCAGTACTTC,CAAEGLETQYF
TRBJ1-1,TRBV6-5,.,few,TGTGCCAGCAGGGGGGGTATGGCTGAAGCTTTCTTT,CASRGGMAEAFF
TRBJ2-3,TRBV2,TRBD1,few,TGTGCCAGCAGTATAGACAGGGGAGGAGATACGCAGTATTTT,CASSIDRGGDTQYF